This T cell receptor beta chain appears in the sequencing data of a study of T-cell memory formation after mild COVID-19. This clonotype was detected only a few times. TCRdb fed the 5' RACE reads into MiXCR, producing one record per CDR3 protein. Among some 150,000 distinct CDR3 sequences listed, roughly a fifth were seen once. The TCR sequence derives from an adult woman who had mild COVID-19 (a few samples of this study predate the infection). Cell type and time point are not known. Sequenced material: PBMCs or a T cell subset sorted from them (not recorded which).

Written as DNA, the CDR3 is TGTGCTACTGCGCCGGGAGGGCCAACAGATACGCAGTATTTT. Translated: CATAPGGPTDTQYF. V is TRBV7-3 and J is TRBJ2-3, with TRBD2 matching over 8 bases. Germline CDR1 SGHTA, CDR2 FQGTGA. The CDR3 consists of 14 residues.